This T cell receptor (beta chain) was sequenced during a study of Graves' ophthalmopathy and Graves' hyperthyroidism. For the study at large: Before any treatment, peripheral blood was taken at the initial diagnosis.

RNA transcripts were the source from which TCR beta CDR3 regions were amplified. A first-round RT-PCR used HTBI primers, followed by a second-round multiplex PCR. Each CDR3 protein gets one entry after TCRdb re-called the multiplex PCR reads with MiXCR. The sample holds some 380,000 distinct CDR3 sequences, just over 15% seen once. In its sample, this clonotype was seen many times. Sequencing was performed on peripheral blood. This TCR derives from a woman in her late teens or twenties with stable Graves' hyperthyroidism.

This CDR3 is CASRTRGSGRNQPQHF. The CDR3 nucleotides read TGTGCCAGCAGGACTAGAGGGAGTGGACGCAATCAGCCCCAGCATTTT. The gene calls are TRBV6-2 or TRBV6-3 and TRBJ1-5; D is unresolved. V shed 6 bases and J shed 2 bases, with 17 bases lying between them. Germline loops: CDR1 MNHEY, CDR2 SVGEGT. CDR3 size: 16 residues.